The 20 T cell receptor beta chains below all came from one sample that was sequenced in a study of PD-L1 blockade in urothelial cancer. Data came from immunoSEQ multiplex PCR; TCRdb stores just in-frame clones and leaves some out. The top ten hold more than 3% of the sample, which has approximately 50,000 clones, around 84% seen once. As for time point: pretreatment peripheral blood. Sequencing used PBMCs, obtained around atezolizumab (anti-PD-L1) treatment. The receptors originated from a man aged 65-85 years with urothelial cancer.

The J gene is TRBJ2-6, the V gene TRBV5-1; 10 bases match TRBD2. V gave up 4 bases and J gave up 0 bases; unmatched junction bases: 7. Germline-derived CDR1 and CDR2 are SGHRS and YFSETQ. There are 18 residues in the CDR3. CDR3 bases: TGCGCCAGCAGCGGGGGTAGCGGGGGGTCCTCTGGGGCCAACGTCCTGACTTTC. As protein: CASSGGSGGSSGANVLTF.

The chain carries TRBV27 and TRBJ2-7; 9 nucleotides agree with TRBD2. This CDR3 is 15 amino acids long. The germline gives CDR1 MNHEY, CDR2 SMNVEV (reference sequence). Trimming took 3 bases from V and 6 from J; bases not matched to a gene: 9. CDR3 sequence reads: CASSFLSGRLFEQYF. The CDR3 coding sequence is TGTGCCAGCAGTTTCCTTAGCGGGAGATTGTTCGAGCAGTACTTC.

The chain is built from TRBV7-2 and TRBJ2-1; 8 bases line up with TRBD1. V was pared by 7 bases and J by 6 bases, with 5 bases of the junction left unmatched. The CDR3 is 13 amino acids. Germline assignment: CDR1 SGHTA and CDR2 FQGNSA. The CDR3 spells CASKDRARNEQFF. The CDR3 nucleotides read TGTGCCAGCAAGGACAGGGCGCGCAATGAGCAGTTCTTC.

This CDR3 is CASSPEPSGDLYEQYF. The CDR3 nucleotides read TGTGCCAGCTCACCAGAACCAAGCGGAGATCTCTACGAGCAGTACTTC. V usage is TRBV18 and J usage is TRBJ2-7; tentatively, D is TRBD2 (5 bases). The germline CDR1 and CDR2 sequences are KGHSH and LQKENI. This CDR3 is built from 16 residues. The germline V and J ends were trimmed by 2 bases and 3 bases, with 17 bases remaining between them.

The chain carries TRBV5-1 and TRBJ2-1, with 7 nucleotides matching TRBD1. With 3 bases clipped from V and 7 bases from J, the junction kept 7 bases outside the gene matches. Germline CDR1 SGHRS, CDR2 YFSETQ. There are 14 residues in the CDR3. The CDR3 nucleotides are TGCGCCAGCAGCTACAGGGGATTGCGGAATGAGCAGTTCTTC. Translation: CASSYRGLRNEQFF. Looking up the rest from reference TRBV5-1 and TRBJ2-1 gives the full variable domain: KAGVTQTPRYLIKTRGQQVTLSCSPISGHRSVSWYQQTPGQGLQFLFEYFSETQRNKGNFPGRFSGRQFSNSRSEMNVSTLELGDSALYLCASSYRGLRNEQFFGPGTRLTVL.

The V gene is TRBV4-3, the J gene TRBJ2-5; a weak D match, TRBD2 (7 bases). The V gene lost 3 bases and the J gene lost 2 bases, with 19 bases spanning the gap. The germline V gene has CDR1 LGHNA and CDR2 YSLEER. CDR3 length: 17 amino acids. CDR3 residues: CASSHARGGVRQETQYF. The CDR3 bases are TGCGCCAGCAGCCACGCAAGGGGGGGTGTAAGGCAAGAGACCCAGTACTTC.

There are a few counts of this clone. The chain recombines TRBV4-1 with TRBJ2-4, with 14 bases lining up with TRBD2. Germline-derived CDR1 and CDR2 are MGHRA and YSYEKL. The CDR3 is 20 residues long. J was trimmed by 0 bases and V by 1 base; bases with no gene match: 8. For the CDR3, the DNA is TGCGCCAGCAGCCAAGCCCGGACTAGCGGGGGGCCGCTAGCCAAAAACATTCAGTACTTC. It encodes CASSQARTSGGPLAKNIQYF.

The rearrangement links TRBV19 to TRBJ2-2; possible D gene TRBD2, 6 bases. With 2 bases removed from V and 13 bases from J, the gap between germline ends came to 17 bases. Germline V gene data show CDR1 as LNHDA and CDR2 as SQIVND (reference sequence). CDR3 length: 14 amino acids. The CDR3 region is CASSIQGSRGGLFF. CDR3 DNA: TGTGCCAGTAGTATACAGGGTTCCCGGGGAGGGCTGTTTTTT.

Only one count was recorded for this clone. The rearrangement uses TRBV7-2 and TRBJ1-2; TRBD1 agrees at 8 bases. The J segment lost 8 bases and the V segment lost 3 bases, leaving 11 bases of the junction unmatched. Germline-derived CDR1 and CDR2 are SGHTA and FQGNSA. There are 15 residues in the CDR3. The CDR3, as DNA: TGTGCCAGCAGCTTGGATGTCAGGGGGCCAGGAGGCTACACCTTC. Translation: CASSLDVRGPGGYTF.

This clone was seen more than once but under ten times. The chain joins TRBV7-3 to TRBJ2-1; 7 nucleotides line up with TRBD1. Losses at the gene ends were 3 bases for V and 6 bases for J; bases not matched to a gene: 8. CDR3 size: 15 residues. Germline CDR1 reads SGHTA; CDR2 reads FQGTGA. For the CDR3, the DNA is TGTGCCAGCAGCTTGACCTCCCGACAGGGCAATGAGCAGTTCTTC. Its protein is CASSLTSRQGNEQFF. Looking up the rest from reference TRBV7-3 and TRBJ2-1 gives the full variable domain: GAGVSQTPSNKVTEKGKYVELRCDPISGHTALYWYRQSLGQGPEFLIYFQGTGAADDSGLPNDRFFAVRPEGSVSTLKIQRTERGDSAVYLCASSLTSRQGNEQFFGPGTRLTVL.

As DNA, the CDR3 is TGCGCCAGCAGTCTTAGGGGCTGCGAGCAGTACTTC. This translates into CASSLRGCEQYF. This chain uses TRBV23-1 with TRBJ2-7; D may be TRBD1 (5 bases). TRBV23-1 is treated as an ORF (open reading frame) with a function not yet certain. The CDR3 is made up of 12 amino acids. Trimming cost V 4 bases and J 6 bases, with 10 bases left between them.

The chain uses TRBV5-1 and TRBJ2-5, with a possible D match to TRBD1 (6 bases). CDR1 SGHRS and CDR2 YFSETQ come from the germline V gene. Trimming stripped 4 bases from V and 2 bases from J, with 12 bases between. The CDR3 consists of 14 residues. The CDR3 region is CASSPQGSQETQYF. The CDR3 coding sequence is TGCGCCAGCAGCCCACAGGGATCACAAGAGACCCAGTACTTC. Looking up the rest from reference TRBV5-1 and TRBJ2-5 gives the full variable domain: KAGVTQTPRYLIKTRGQQVTLSCSPISGHRSVSWYQQTPGQGLQFLFEYFSETQRNKGNFPGRFSGRQFSNSRSEMNVSTLELGDSALYLCASSPQGSQETQYFGPGTRLLVL.

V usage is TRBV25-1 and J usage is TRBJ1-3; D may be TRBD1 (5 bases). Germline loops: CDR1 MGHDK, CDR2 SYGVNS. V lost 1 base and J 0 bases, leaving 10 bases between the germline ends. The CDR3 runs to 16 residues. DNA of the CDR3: TGTGCCAGCAGTGAATTAGGGGCAGACTCTGGAAACACCATATATTTT. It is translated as CASSELGADSGNTIYF. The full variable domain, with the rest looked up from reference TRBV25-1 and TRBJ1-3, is EADIYQTPRYLVIGTGKKITLECSQTMGHDKMYWYQQDPGMELHLIHYSYGVNSTEKGDLSSESTVSRIRTEHFPLTLESARPSHTSQYLCASSELGADSGNTIYFGEGSWLTVV.

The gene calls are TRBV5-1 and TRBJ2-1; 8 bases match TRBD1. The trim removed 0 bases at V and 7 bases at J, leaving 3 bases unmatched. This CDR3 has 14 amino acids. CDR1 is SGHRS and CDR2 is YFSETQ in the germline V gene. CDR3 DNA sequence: TGCGCCAGCAGCTTGGGGACAGGGTGGAATGAGCAGTTCTTC. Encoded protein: CASSLGTGWNEQFF.

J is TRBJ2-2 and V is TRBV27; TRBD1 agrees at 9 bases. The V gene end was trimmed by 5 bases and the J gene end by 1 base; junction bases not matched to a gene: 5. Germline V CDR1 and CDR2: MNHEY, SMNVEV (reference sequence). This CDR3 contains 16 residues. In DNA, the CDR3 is TGTGCCAGCAGTGGAAGACAGGGGGTGAACACCGGGGAGCTGTTTTTT. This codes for CASSGRQGVNTGELFF.

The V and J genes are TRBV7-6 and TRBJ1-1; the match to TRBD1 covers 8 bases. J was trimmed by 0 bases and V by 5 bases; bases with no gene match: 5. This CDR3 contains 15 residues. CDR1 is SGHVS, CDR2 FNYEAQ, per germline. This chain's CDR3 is CASSIGQGMNTEAFF. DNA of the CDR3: TGTGCCAGCAGCATTGGACAGGGCATGAACACTGAAGCTTTCTTT. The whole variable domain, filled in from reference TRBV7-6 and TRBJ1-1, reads GAGVSQSPRYKVTKRGQDVALRCDPISGHVSLYWYRQALGQGPEFLTYFNYEAQQDKSGLPNDRFSAERPEGSISTLTIQRTEQRDSAMYRCASSIGQGMNTEAFFGQGTRLTVV.

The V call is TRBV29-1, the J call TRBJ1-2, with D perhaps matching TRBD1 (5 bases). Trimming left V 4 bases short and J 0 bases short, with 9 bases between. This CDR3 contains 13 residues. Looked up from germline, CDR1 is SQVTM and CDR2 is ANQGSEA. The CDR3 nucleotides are TGCAGCGTTGGAGACAGTCCTAACTATGGCTACACCTTC. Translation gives CSVGDSPNYGYTF.

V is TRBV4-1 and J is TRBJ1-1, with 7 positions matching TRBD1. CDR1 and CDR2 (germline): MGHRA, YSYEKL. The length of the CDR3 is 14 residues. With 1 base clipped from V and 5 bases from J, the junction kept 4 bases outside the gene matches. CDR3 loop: CASSQGRGWTEAFF. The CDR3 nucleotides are TGCGCCAGCAGCCAAGGCAGGGGGTGGACTGAAGCTTTCTTT.

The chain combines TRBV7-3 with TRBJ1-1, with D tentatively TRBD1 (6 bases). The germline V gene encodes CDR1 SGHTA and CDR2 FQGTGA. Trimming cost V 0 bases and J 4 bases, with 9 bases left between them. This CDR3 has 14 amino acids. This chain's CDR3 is CASSLTQGLTEAFF. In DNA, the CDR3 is TGTGCCAGCAGCTTAACGCAGGGGCTCACTGAAGCTTTCTTT. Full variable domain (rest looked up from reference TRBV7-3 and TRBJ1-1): GAGVSQTPSNKVTEKGKYVELRCDPISGHTALYWYRQSLGQGPEFLIYFQGTGAADDSGLPNDRFFAVRPEGSVSTLKIQRTERGDSAVYLCASSLTQGLTEAFFGQGTRLTVV.

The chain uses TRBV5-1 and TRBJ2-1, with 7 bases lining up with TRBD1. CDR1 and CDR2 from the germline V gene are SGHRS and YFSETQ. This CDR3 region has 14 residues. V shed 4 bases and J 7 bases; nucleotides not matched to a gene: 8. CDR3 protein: CASSIPTGRNEQFF. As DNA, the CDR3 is TGCGCCAGCAGCATTCCGACAGGGAGAAATGAGCAGTTCTTC.